This TCR beta chain was captured by sequencing in a study of blood T cell repertoires in COVID-19. CDR1 and CDR2 from the germline V gene are SGHDN and FVKESK. V was clipped by 4 bases and J by 7 bases, with 13 bases between them. CDR3 length: 14 residues. Method: immunoSEQ multiplex PCR; TCRdb's copy keeps in-frame clones and lacks some. The data hold about 270,000 clones, with approximately 90% observed a single time. The study drew participants aged roughly 18 to 95 years from 24 US areas. Membership in each cohort depended on participant-reported clinical history. The sample consisted of PBMCs or T cells enriched from blood (not recorded which). The V and J genes are TRBV14 and TRBJ1-4; tentative D call: TRBD1 (5 bases). This sequence was found in a woman in her twenties or thirties with acute COVID-19. The CDR3 reads CASSPRTGAEKLFF. The CDR3 bases are TGTGCCAGCAGCCCCCGCACAGGCGCTGAAAAACTGTTTTTT. The variable domain in full, with the rest retrieved from reference TRBV14 and TRBJ1-4, is EAGVTQFPSHSVIEKGQTVTLRCDPISGHDNLYWYRRVMGKEIKFLLHFVKESKQDESGMPNNRFLAERTGGTYSTLKVQPAELEDSGVYFCASSPRTGAEKLFFGSGTQLSVL.